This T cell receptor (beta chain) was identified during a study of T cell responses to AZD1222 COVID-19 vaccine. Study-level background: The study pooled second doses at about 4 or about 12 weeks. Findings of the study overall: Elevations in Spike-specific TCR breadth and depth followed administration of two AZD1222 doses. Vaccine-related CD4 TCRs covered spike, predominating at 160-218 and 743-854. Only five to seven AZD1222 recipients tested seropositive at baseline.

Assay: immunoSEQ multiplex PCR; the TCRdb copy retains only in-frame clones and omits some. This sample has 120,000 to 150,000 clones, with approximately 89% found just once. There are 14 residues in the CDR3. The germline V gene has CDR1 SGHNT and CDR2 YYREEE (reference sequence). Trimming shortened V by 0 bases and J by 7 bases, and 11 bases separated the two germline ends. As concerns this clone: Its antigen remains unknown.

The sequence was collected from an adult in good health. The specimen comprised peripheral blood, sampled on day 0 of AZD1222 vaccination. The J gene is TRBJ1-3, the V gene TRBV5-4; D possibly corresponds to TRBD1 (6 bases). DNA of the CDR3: TGTGCCAGCAGCTTGGTGGGGGCGCGGAACACCATATATTTT. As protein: CASSLVGARNTIYF. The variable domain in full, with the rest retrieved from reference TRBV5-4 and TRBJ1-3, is ETGVTQSPTHLIKTRGQQVTLRCSSQSGHNTVSWYQQALGQGPQFIFQYYREEENGRGNFPPRFSGLQFPNYSSELNVNALELDDSALYLCASSLVGARNTIYFGEGSWLTVV.